The clone carrying this T cell receptor beta chain was observed at least ten times. What it recognizes is unknown. This specimen belongs to a study of metastatic and nonmetastatic thyroid tumors. On the study more broadly: Patients with malignant and benign thyroid disease provided blood and tumor or nodule tissue, whose repertoires were compared. Study results and caveats: Significantly greater TCR beta diversity was reportedly found in malignant thyroid tumors than in benign nodules (in blood and tumor).

All patients were treatment-naive before thyroid surgery. Original data processing: To classify distant metastasis in papillary thyroid cancer, a model was built from CDR3 differences across clinicopathological groups. TCRdb re-analyzed the PCR reads using MiXCR. The V and J calls were not made by the authors but by TCRdb's processing. Here the sample spans more than 90,000 clones, more than 9.5% being singletons. The germline V gene has CDR1 SGHVS and CDR2 FQNEAQ. The V end was cut by 4 bases, the J end by 5 bases, with 26 bases between. CDR3 length: 19 amino acids. The V and J genes are TRBV7-8 and TRBJ2-2; weak D call: TRBD2 (6 bases). Sequencing used blood. This receptor was identified in a female donor with papillary thyroid cancer or a benign thyroid nodule (not recorded which). Some clones in this sample may be carry-over from other donors' samples. CDR3 bases: TGTGCCAGCAGCTACGCACATACTCAGGGACCCCGGGGGACCGGGGAGCTGTTTTTT. This codes for CASSYAHTQGPRGTGELFF.